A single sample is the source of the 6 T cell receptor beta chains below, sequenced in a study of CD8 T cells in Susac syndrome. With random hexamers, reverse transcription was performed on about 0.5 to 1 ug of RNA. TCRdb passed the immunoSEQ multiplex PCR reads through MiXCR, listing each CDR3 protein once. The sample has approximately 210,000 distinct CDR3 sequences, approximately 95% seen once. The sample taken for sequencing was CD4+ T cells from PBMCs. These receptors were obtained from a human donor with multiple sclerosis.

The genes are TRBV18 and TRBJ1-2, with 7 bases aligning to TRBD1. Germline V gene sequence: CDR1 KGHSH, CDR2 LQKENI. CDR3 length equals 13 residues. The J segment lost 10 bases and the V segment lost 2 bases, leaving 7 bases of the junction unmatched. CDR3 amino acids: CASSPRQGEDYTF. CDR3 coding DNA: TGTGCCAGCTCACCAAGGCAGGGGGAAGACTACACCTTC.

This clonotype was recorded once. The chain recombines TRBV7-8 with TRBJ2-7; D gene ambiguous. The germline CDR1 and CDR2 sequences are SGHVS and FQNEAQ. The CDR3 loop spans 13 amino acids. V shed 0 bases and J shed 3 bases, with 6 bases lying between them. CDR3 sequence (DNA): TGTGCCAGCAGCTTAGCGCTGCTCTACGAGCAGTACTTC. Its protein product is CASSLALLYEQYF.

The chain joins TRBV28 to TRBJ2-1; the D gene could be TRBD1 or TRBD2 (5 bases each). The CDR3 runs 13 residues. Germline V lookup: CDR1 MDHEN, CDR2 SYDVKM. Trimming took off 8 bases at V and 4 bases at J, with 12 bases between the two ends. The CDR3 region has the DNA TGTGCCAGCCGAGGGACCTTGTACAATGAGCAGTTCTTC. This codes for CASRGTLYNEQFF.

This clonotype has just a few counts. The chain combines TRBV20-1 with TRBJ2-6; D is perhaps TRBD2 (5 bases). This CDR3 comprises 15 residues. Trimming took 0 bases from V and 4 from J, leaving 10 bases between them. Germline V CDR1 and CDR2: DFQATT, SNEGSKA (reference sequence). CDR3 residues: CSARDRTAGANVLTF. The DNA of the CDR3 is TGCAGTGCTAGAGATCGGACTGCCGGGGCCAACGTCCTGACTTTC.

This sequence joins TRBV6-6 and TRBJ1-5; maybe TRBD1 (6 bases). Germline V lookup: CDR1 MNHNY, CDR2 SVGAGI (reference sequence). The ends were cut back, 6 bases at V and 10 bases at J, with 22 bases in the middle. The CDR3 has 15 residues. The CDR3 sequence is CASSPGQGIEKPQHF. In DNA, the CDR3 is TGTGCCAGCAGCCCCGGGCAGGGGATTGAAAAACCCCAGCATTTT.

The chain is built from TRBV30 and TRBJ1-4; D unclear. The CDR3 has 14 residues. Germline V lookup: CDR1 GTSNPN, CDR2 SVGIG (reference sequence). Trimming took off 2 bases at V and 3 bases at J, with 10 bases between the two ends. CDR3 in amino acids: CAWSRSRSNEKLFF. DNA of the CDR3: TGTGCCTGGAGTAGGAGCAGATCTAATGAAAAACTGTTTTTT.